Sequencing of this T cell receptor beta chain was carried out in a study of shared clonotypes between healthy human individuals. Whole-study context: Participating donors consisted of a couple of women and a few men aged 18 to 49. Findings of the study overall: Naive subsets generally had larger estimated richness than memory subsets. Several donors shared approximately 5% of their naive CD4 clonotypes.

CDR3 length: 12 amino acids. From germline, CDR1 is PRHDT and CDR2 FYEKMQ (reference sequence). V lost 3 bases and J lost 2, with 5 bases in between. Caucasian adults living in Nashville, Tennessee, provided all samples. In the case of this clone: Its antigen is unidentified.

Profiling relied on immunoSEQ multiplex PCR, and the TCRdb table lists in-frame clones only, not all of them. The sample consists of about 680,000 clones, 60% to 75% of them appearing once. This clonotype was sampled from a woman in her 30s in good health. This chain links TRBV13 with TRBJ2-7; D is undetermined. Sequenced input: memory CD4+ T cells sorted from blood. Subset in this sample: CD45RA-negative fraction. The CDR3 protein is CASSFGAYEQYF. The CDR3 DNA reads TGTGCCAGCAGCTTTGGGGCCTACGAGCAGTACTTC.